Listed below are T cell receptor beta chains from one sample, sequenced in a study of blood T cell repertoires in COVID-19. Sequenced by immunoSEQ multiplex PCR; TCRdb stores in-frame clones only, minus some. This table has about 180,000 clones, approximately 89% appearing once. Sample: peripheral blood. The receptors derive from a man aged 40-55 years with active or convalescent COVID-19. Both conserved end residues are part of each CDR3. Clone size is not always given. Where it is, it says once, few, many or a class for expanded clones.

V: TRBV2
J: TRBJ1-4
size: NA
CDR3: CASSEIRRSEKLFF

V: TRBV11-2
J: TRBJ2-1
size: NA
CDR3: CASSIQTGRRSGNEQFF

V: TRBV6-1
J: TRBJ1-5
size: NA
CDR3: CASSEGGSGNQPQHF

V: TRBV12-3/TRBV12-4
J: TRBJ1-1
size: medium-sized
CDR3: CASSWDSEAFF

V: TRBV6-5
J: TRBJ2-5
size: NA
CDR3: CASRAAGAQETQYF

V: TRBV28
J: TRBJ1-1
size: NA
CDR3: CASSSRGTEAFF

V: TRBV3-1/TRBV3-2
J: TRBJ1-3
size: NA
CDR3: CASSPHTGGRTGNTIYF

V: TRBV4-3
J: TRBJ1-2
size: NA
CDR3: CASSQAVAATSYGYTF

V: TRBV25-1
J: TRBJ1-4
size: few
CDR3: CASSEWNRGVEKLFF

V: TRBV29-1
J: TRBJ2-1
size: NA
CDR3: CSVGQRNEQFF

V: TRBV29-1
J: TRBJ1-1
size: once
CDR3: CSVTGVTEAFF

V: TRBV6-5
J: TRBJ1-1
size: NA
CDR3: CASSYSGGPAFF

V: TRBV6-1
J: TRBJ1-1
size: NA
CDR3: CASSERWSGTEAFF